This T cell receptor (beta chain) came from a study of OX40 agonist ivuxolimab in advanced cancers. The overall study: Given to patients was ivuxolimab, an agonistic anti-OX40 (CD134) antibody. Having had anti-PD-1, anti-PD-L1 or anti-CTLA-4 therapy before was allowed, and around 39% had some.

Prior autoimmune disease or systemic immunosuppression barred patients. The CDR3 consists of 11 residues. Germline CDR1 is SNHLY and CDR2 is FYNNEI. V gave up 10 bases and J gave up 7 bases, with 14 bases separating them. Whole-study findings and limits: CD4+ and CD8+ T cells in blood underwent clonal expansion by week 6 at 0.1 to 3.0 mg/kg.

For this clone: Its target is unknown.

TCRdb's table, derived via immunoSEQ multiplex PCR, lists solely in-frame clones and lacks some. The table lists tens of thousands of clones, around nine tenths of them singletons. This chain uses TRBV2 with TRBJ2-7; tentatively, D is TRBD2 (6 bases). This clonotype was sampled from an adult with an advanced solid tumor such as melanoma, head and neck, liver or kidney cancer. The input for sequencing was CD4+ or CD8+ T cells sorted from blood, taken in a trial of the OX40 agonist ivuxolimab. CDR3 in amino acids: CATRLVSEQYF. The CDR3 DNA sequence: TGTGCCACCCGACTAGTGTCGGAGCAGTACTTC.